The source of this T cell receptor (beta chain) is a study of T cell changes during pregnancy in multiple sclerosis. Profiling relied on immunoSEQ multiplex PCR, and the TCRdb table lists in-frame clones only, not all of them. The table lists some 39,000 clones, 88% of them singletons, with around 4.1% in the top ten. The germline V and J ends were trimmed by 4 bases and 0 bases, with 10 bases remaining between them. The CDR3 contains 14 residues. Germline CDR1 reads MGHRA; CDR2 reads YSYEKL. The chain links TRBV4-1 to TRBJ2-7, with D unclear. This clonotype originated in a female donor with multiple sclerosis, enrolled in a pregnancy study. The starting material was CD8+ T cells from peripheral blood mononuclear cells, obtained in the first trimester of pregnancy. The CDR3 sequence is CASSPIVSSYEQYF. The CDR3 DNA reads TGCGCCAGCAGCCCGATTGTTAGCTCCTACGAGCAGTACTTC.